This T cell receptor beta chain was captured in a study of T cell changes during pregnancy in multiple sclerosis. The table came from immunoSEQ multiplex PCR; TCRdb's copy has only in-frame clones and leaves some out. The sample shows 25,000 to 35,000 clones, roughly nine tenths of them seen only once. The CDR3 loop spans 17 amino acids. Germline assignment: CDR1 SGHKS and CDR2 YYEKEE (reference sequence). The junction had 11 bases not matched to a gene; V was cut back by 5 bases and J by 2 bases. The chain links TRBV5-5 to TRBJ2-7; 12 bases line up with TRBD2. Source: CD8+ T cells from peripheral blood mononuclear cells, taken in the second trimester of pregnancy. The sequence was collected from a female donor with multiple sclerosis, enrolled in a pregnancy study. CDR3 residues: CASSLLAGGPPPYEQYF. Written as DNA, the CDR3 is TGTGCCAGCAGTCTCCTAGCGGGAGGGCCCCCTCCCTACGAGCAGTACTTC.